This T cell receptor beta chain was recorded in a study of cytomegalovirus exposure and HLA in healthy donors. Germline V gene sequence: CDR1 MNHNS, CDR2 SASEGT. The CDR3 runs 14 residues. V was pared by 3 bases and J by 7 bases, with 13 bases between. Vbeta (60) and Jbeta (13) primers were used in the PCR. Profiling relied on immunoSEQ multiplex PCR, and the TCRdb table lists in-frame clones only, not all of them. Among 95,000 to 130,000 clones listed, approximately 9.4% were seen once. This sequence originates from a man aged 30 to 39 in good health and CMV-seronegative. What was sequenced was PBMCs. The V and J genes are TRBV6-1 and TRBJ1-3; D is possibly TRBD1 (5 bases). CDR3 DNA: TGTGCCAGCAGTGATGGGGTATCAGGGAACACCATATATTTT. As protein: CASSDGVSGNTIYF.